This T cell receptor (beta chain) was captured in a study of cytomegalovirus exposure and HLA in healthy donors. The PCR employed 60 Vbeta primers together with 13 Jbeta primers. Profiled with immunoSEQ multiplex PCR; TCRdb holds only in-frame clones, not every one. Its clone listing holds around 100,000 clones. The CDR3 extends over 15 amino acids. Germline V gives CDR1 SGHVS, CDR2 FNYEAQ. V lost 5 bases, J lost 5 bases, and 18 bases lay in between. V and J are TRBV7-6 and TRBJ2-5, with no clear D. The receptor's source is a man aged 50-59 years in good health and CMV-seronegative. Sequenced sample: PBMCs. The CDR3 region has the DNA TGTGCCAGCAGCGGAACCGGCCCACCGAGGGAGACCCAGTACTTC. It is translated as CASSGTGPPRETQYF.